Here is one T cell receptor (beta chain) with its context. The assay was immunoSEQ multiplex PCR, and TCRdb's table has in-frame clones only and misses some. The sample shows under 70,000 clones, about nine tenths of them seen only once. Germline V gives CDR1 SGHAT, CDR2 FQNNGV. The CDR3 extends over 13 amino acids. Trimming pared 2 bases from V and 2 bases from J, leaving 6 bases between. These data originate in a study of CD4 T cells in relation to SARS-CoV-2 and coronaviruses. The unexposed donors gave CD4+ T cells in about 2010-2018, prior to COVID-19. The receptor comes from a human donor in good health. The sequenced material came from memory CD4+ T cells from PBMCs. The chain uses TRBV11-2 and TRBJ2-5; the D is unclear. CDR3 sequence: CASSLLGQETQYF. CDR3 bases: TGTGCCAGCAGCTTATTGGGTCAAGAGACCCAGTACTTC.